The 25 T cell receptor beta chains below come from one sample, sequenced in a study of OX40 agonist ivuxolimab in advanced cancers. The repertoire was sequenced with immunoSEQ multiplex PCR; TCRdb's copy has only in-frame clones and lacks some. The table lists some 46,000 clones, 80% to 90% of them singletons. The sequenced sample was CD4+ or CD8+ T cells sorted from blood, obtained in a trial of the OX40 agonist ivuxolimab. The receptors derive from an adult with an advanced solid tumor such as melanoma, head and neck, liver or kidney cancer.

The CDR3 DNA sequence: TGTGCCAGCAGCCATCGAGGGGGCGGGCGGAACACTGAAGCTTTCTTT. It encodes CASSHRGGGRNTEAFF. This chain uses TRBV14 with TRBJ1-1; 7 nucleotides agree with TRBD1. The CDR3 extends over 16 amino acids. From germline, CDR1 is SGHDN and CDR2 FVKESK. V lost 3 bases and J lost 1; bases outside the gene matches: 8.

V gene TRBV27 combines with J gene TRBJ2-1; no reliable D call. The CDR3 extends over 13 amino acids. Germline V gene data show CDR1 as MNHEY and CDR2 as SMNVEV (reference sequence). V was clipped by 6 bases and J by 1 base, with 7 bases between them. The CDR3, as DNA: TGTGCCAGCAGCTCCCCATCCTACAATGAGCAGTTCTTC. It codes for CASSSPSYNEQFF.

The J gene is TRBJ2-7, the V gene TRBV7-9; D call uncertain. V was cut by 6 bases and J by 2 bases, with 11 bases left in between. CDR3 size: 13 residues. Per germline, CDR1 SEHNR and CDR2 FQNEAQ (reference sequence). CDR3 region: CASRLMDAYEQYF. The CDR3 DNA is TGTGCCAGCAGACTGATGGATGCCTACGAGCAGTACTTC.

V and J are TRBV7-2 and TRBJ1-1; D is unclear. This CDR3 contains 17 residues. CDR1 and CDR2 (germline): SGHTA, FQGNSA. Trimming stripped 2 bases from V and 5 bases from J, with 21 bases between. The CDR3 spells CASSLTWTGAGGTEAFF. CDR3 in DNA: TGTGCCAGCAGCTTAACCTGGACGGGCGCCGGAGGGACTGAAGCTTTCTTT.

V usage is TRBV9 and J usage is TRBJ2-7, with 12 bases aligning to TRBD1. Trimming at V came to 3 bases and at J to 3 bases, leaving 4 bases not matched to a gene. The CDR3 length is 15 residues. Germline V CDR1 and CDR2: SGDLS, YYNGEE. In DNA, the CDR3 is TGTGCCAGCAGCGGGGGACAGGGGGCGAGCTACGAGCAGTACTTC. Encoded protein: CASSGGQGASYEQYF.

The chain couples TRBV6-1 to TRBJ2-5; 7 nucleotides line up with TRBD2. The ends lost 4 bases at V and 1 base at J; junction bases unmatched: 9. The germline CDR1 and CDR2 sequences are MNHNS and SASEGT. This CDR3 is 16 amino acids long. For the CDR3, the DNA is TGTGCCAGCAGTGTGTCGGGCGGGGGATTCCAAGAGACCCAGTACTTC. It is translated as CASSVSGGGFQETQYF.

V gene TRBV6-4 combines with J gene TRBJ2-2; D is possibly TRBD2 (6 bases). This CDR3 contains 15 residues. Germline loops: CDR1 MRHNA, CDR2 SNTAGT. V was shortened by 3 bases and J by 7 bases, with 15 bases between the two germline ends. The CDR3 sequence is CASSDSPGLNGELFF. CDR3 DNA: TGTGCCAGCAGTGATTCTCCGGGACTCAACGGGGAGCTGTTTTTT.

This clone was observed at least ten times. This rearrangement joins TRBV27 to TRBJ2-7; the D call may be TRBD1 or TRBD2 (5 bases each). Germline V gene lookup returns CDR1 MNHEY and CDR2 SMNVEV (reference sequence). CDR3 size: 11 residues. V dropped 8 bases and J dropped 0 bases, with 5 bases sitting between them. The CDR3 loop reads CASGGSYEQYF. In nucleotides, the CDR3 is TGTGCCAGCGGGGGCTCCTACGAGCAGTACTTC.

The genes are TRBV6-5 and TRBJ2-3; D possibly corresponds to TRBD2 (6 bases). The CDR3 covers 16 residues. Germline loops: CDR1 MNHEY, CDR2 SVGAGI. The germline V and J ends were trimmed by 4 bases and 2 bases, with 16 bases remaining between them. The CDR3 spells CASSWLGRGPTDTQYF. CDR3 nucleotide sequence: TGTGCCAGCAGTTGGTTGGGGCGGGGCCCCACAGATACGCAGTATTTT.

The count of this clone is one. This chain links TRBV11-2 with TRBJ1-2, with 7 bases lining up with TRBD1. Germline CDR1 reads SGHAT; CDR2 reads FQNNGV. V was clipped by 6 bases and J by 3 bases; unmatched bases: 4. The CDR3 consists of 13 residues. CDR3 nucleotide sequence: TGTGCCAGCAGTACCACAGGGGACTATGGCTACACCTTC. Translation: CASSTTGDYGYTF. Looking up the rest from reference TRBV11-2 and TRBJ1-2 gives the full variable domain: EAGVAQSPRYKIIEKRQSVAFWCNPISGHATLYWYQQILGQGPKLLIQFQNNGVVDDSQLPKDRFSAERLKGVDSTLKIQPAKLEDSAVYLCASSTTGDYGYTFGSGTRLTVV.

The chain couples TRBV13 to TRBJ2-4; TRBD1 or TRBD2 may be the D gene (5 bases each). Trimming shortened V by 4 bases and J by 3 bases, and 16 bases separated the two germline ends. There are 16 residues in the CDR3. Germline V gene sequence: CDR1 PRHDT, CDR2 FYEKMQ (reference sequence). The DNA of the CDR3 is TGTGCCAGCAGCTATAACGTTCAGGGAGACAAAAACATTCAGTACTTC. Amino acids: CASSYNVQGDKNIQYF.

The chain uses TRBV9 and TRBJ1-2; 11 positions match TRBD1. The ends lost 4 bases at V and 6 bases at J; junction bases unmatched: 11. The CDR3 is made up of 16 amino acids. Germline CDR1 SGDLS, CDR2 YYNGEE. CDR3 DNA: TGTGCCAGCAGCCCGAGGACAGGGGGCGCTTCGGATGGCTACACCTTC. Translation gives CASSPRTGGASDGYTF.

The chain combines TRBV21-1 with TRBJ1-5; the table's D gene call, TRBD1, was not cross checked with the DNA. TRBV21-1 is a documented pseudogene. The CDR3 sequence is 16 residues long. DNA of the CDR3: TGTGCCAGGGCACAGGGGGGGGACTATAGCAATCAGCCCCAGCATTTT. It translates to CARAQGGDYSNQPQHF.

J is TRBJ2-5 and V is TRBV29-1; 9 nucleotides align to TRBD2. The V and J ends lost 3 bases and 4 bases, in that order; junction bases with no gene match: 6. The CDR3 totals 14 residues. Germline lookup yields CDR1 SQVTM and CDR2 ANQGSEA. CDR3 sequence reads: CSVEGGRAGETQYF. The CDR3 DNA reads TGCAGCGTTGAGGGCGGGAGGGCCGGAGAGACCCAGTACTTC.

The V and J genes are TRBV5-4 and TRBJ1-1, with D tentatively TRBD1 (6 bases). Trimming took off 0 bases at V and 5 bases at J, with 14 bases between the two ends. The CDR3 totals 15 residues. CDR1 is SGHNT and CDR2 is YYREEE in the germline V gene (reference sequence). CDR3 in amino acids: CASSLGGQRVTEAFF. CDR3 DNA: TGTGCCAGCAGCTTGGGAGGACAGAGGGTAACTGAAGCTTTCTTT.

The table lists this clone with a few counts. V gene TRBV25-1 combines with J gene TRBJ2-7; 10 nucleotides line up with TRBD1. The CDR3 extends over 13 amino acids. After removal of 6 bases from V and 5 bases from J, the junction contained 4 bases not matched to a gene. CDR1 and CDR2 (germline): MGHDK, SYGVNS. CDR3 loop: CASRDRGGNEQYF. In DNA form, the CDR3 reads TGTGCCAGCAGGGACAGGGGGGGGAACGAGCAGTACTTC.

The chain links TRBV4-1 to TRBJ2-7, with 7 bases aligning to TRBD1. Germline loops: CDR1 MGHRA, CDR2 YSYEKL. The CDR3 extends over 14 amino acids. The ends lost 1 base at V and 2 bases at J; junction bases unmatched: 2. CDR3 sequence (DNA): TGCGCCAGCAGCCAAGTGGACAGGCCCTACGAGCAGTACTTC. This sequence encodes CASSQVDRPYEQYF.

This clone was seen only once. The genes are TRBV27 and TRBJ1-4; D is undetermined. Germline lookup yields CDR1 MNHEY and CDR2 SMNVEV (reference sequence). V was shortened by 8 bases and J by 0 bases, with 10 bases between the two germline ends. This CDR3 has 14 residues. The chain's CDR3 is CASRFLATNEKLFF. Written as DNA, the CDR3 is TGTGCCAGCCGATTCTTGGCAACTAATGAAAAACTGTTTTTT.

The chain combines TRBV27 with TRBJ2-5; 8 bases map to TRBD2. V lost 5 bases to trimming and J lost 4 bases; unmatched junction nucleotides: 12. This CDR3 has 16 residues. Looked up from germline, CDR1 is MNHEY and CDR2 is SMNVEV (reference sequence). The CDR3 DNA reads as TGTGCCAGCAGTCAATTTAGCGGCGGGGGGCGAGAGACCCAGTACTTC. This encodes CASSQFSGGGRETQYF.

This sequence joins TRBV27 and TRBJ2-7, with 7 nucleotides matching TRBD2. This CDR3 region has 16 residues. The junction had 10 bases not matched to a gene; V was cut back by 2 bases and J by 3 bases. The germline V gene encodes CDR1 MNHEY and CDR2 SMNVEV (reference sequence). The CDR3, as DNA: TGTGCCAGCAGTTTAAGTAGCGGGCCAAACCTCTACGAGCAGTACTTC. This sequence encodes CASSLSSGPNLYEQYF.

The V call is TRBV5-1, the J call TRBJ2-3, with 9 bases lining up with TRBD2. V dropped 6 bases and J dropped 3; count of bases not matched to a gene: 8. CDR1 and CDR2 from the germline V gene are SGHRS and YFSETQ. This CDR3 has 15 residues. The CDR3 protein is CASIPSGAGTDTQYF. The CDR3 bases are TGCGCCAGCATCCCTAGCGGGGCCGGAACAGATACGCAGTATTTT.

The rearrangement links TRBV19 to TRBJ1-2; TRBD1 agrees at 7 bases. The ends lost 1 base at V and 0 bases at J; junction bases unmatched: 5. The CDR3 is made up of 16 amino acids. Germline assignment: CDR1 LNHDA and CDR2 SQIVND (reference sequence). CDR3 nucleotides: TGTGCCAGTAGTATAGTAGGACAGGTTCCTAACTATGGCTACACCTTC. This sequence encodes CASSIVGQVPNYGYTF.

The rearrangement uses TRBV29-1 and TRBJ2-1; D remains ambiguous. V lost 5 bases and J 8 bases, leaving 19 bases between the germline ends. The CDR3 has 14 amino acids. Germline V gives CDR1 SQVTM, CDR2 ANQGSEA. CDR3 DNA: TGCAGCGTTAATATGCTGGAGTTCCTCGATGAGCAGTTCTTC. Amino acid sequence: CSVNMLEFLDEQFF.

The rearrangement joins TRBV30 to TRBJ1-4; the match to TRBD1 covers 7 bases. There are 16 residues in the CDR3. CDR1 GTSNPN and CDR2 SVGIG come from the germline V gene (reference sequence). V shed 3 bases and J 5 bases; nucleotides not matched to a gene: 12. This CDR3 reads CAWSPKAGQLNEKLFF. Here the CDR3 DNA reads TGTGCCTGGAGCCCCAAAGCGGGACAGTTGAATGAAAAACTGTTTTTT.

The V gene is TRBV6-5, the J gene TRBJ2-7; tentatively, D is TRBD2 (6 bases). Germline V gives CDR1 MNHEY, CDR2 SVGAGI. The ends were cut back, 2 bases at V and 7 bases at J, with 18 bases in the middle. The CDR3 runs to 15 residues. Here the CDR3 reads CASSYRLETGGEQYF. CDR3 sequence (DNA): TGTGCCAGCAGTTACCGACTAGAAACCGGTGGGGAGCAGTACTTC.